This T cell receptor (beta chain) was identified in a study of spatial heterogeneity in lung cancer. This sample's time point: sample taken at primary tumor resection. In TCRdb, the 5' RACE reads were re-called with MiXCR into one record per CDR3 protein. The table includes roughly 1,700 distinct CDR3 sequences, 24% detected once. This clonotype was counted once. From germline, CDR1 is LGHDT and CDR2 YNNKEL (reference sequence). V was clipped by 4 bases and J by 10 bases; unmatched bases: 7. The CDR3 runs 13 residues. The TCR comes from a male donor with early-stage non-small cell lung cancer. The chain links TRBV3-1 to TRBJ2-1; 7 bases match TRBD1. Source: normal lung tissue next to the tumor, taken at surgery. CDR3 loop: CASSLQGVGEQFF. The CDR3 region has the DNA TGTGCCAGCAGCCTCCAGGGGGTAGGGGAGCAGTTCTTC.